The 30 T cell receptor beta chains presented below share a single source sample, sequenced in a study of T cells after yellow fever vaccination. MiXCR, run by TCRdb on the 5' RACE reads, gives a single entry per CDR3 protein. Seen here are approximately 250,000 distinct CDR3 sequences, 5.5% to 8.5% observed once, and the top ten hold approximately 0.99%. The material sequenced was CD4+ T cells sorted from PBMCs, taken on the day of the yellow fever booster vaccination. Source of these receptors: a man aged 25-40 years who received the YFV17D yellow fever vaccine.

This clonotype was seen at least ten times. The V and J genes are TRBV4-3 and TRBJ2-1, with 12 bases aligning to TRBD1. Germline V gives CDR1 LGHNA, CDR2 YSLEER. The length of the CDR3 is 17 residues. Losses at the gene ends were 1 base for V and 5 bases for J; bases not matched to a gene: 6. CDR3 in DNA: TGCGCCAGCAGCCAAGCGGGACAGGGGGCAGGGAACAATGAGCAGTTCTTC. This codes for CASSQAGQGAGNNEQFF.

The V and J genes are TRBV12-3 or TRBV12-4 and TRBJ2-3; no definite D call. Trimming shortened V by 7 bases and J by 8 bases, and 10 bases separated the two germline ends. The CDR3 spans 11 residues. The CDR3 here is CASTAMGTQYF. The CDR3 coding sequence is TGTGCCAGCACCGCCATGGGTACGCAGTATTTT.

This clonotype showed up many times. This chain connects TRBV9 to TRBJ2-1; 9 bases are shared with TRBD2. Trimming cost V 3 bases and J 1 base; bases outside gene matches: 2. Germline loops: CDR1 SGDLS, CDR2 YYNGEE. There are 15 residues in the CDR3. In nucleotides, the CDR3 is TGTGCCAGCAGCGCGAGCGGGAGGTCCTACAATGAGCAGTTCTTC. Translation: CASSASGRSYNEQFF.

This clonotype was seen only a few times. The gene calls are TRBV20-1 and TRBJ2-1; TRBD2 aligns across 8 bases. The CDR3 consists of 14 residues. V gave up 5 bases and J gave up 5 bases; unmatched junction bases: 8. Per germline, CDR1 DFQATT and CDR2 SNEGSKA (reference sequence). CDR3 amino acids: CSASSGSRNNEQFF. CDR3 coding DNA: TGCAGTGCTTCCAGCGGGAGCCGAAACAATGAGCAGTTCTTC.

The rearrangement uses TRBV18 and TRBJ2-7; D gene uncertain. Germline CDR1 and CDR2: KGHSH and LQKENI. The germline V and J ends were trimmed by 3 bases and 2 bases, with 8 bases remaining between them. The CDR3 has 13 residues. The CDR3 here is CASSPLTTYEQYF. In nucleotides, the CDR3 is TGTGCCAGCTCACCGCTAACGACCTACGAGCAGTACTTC.

The chain joins TRBV5-5 to TRBJ2-5; TRBD1 matches 7 bases. This CDR3 spans 15 amino acids. The junction had 7 bases not matched to a gene; V was cut back by 0 bases and J by 5 bases. Per germline, CDR1 SGHKS and CDR2 YYEKEE (reference sequence). The CDR3 region has the DNA TGTGCCAGCAGCTTGGGACTAACAGGGGAGGAGACCCAGTACTTC. Its protein product is CASSLGLTGEETQYF. The whole variable domain, remainder taken from reference TRBV5-5 and TRBJ2-5, is DAGVTQSPTHLIKTRGQQVTLRCSPISGHKSVSWYQQVLGQGPQFIFQYYEKEERGRGNFPDRFSARQFPNYSSELNVNALLLGDSALYLCASSLGLTGEETQYFGPGTRLLVL.

The chain recombines TRBV20-1 with TRBJ2-1, with TRBD1 matching over 9 bases. There are 15 residues in the CDR3. Germline V CDR1 and CDR2: DFQATT, SNEGSKA (reference sequence). V shed 4 bases and J 8 bases; nucleotides not matched to a gene: 12. CDR3 DNA sequence: TGCAGTGCTACACTTCACAGGGGGCTGGGGGATGAGCAGTTCTTC. It is translated as CSATLHRGLGDEQFF.

As to this clonotype: Possible read error: a much larger clone is one base away. This chain connects TRBV5-4 to TRBJ2-5, with TRBD2 matching over 8 bases. The CDR3 runs to 14 residues. Germline V gives CDR1 SGHNT, CDR2 YYREEE (reference sequence). DNA for the CDR3: TGTGCCAGCAGCTGGCGAGCGGGGGCAGAGGCCCAGTACTTC. It translates to CASSWRAGAEAQYF.

Ten or more counts support this clonotype. V and J are TRBV30 and TRBJ2-3; the match to TRBD2 covers 8 bases. Germline values: CDR1 GTSNPN, CDR2 SVGIG (reference sequence). J lost 0 bases, V lost 8 bases, and 4 bases had no gene match. The CDR3 is 13 residues long. For the CDR3, the DNA is TGTGCCCGTAGCGGGGTTAGCACAGATACGCAGTATTTT. This codes for CARSGVSTDTQYF.

V usage is TRBV14 and J usage is TRBJ2-1, with D tentatively TRBD2 (6 bases). V dropped 0 bases and J dropped 10 bases, with 13 bases sitting between them. The CDR3 extends over 14 amino acids. Germline CDR1 reads SGHDN; CDR2 reads FVKESK. The CDR3 coding sequence is TGTGCCAGCAGCCAAGAAAGCGGGTTGGGAGAGCAGTTCTTC. This gives the protein CASSQESGLGEQFF. The full variable domain, its missing parts supplied by reference TRBV14 and TRBJ2-1, is EAGVTQFPSHSVIEKGQTVTLRCDPISGHDNLYWYRRVMGKEIKFLLHFVKESKQDESGMPNNRFLAERTGGTYSTLKVQPAELEDSGVYFCASSQESGLGEQFFGPGTRLTVL.

This clonotype was seen only a few times. The chain has TRBV30 and TRBJ2-7, with D possibly being TRBD2 (5 bases). CDR1 GTSNPN and CDR2 SVGIG come from the germline V gene (reference sequence). Trimming took off 7 bases at V and 3 bases at J, with 13 bases between the two ends. This CDR3 is 12 amino acids long. The CDR3 spells CAFSGPFYEQYF. CDR3 coding DNA: TGTGCCTTCAGCGGCCCTTTCTACGAGCAGTACTTC.

A few counts support this clonotype. This chain joins TRBV7-2 and TRBJ2-7; 10 bases line up with TRBD2. The ends lost 5 bases at V and 2 bases at J; junction bases unmatched: 6. Germline V gives CDR1 SGHTA, CDR2 FQGNSA. The CDR3 is 15 residues long. This chain's CDR3 is CASSTPSGSPYEQYF. The CDR3 DNA is TGTGCCAGCAGCACACCTAGCGGGAGTCCCTACGAGCAGTACTTC. Drawing the rest from reference TRBV7-2 and TRBJ2-7, the complete variable domain is GAGVSQSPSNKVTEKGKDVELRCDPISGHTALYWYRQSLGQGLEFLIYFQGNSAPDKSGLPSDRFSAERTGGSVSTLTIQRTQQEDSAVYLCASSTPSGSPYEQYFGPGTRLTVT.

J is TRBJ2-5 and V is TRBV5-1; 11 bases are shared with TRBD2. The CDR3 runs to 16 residues. The germline V gene has CDR1 SGHRS and CDR2 YFSETQ. The V segment lost 2 bases and the J segment 2 bases; nucleotides outside the gene matches: 5. CDR3 region: CASSFLLAGGQETQYF. The CDR3, as DNA: TGCGCCAGCAGCTTCCTCTTAGCGGGAGGGCAAGAGACCCAGTACTTC.

The V and J genes are TRBV5-6 and TRBJ1-1; no reliable D call. The CDR3 covers 13 residues. The germline gives CDR1 SGHDT, CDR2 YYEEEE. Trimming shortened V by 4 bases and J by 1 base, and 8 bases separated the two germline ends. Here the CDR3 reads CASSVSKNTEAFF. The CDR3 DNA reads TGTGCCAGCAGCGTCTCCAAGAACACTGAAGCTTTCTTT.

The chain employs TRBV3-1 and TRBJ2-5; TRBD2 matches 14 bases. The V and J ends lost 4 bases and 4 bases, in that order; junction bases with no gene match: 8. Germline V lookup: CDR1 LGHDT, CDR2 YNNKEL (reference sequence). The CDR3 is made up of 17 amino acids. In DNA, the CDR3 is TGTGCCAGCAGCCCGTCGGGACTAGCGGGAGTCTCAGAGACCCAGTACTTC. Its translation: CASSPSGLAGVSETQYF.

This clonotype showed up many times. V usage is TRBV6-2 or TRBV6-3 and J usage is TRBJ2-1; TRBD2 matches at 11 bases. The CDR3 sequence is 14 residues long. Germline V lookup: CDR1 MNHEY, CDR2 SVGEGT. V dropped 2 bases and J dropped 8; count of bases not matched to a gene: 2. The CDR3: CASSYTSGRYEQFF. CDR3 nucleotide sequence: TGTGCCAGCAGTTACACTAGCGGGAGATATGAGCAGTTCTTC.

The V call is TRBV6-1, the J call TRBJ2-5; a weak D match, TRBD2 (6 bases). Trimming cost V 7 bases and J 2 bases, with 14 bases left between them. CDR1 and CDR2 from the germline V gene are MNHNS and SASEGT. This CDR3 is built from 14 residues. The DNA of the CDR3 is TGTGCCAGCAAGGGGACTTGGGGACAAGAGACCCAGTACTTC. It specifies CASKGTWGQETQYF.

The chain links TRBV7-9 to TRBJ2-7, with D unresolved. This CDR3 region has 14 residues. Germline values: CDR1 SEHNR, CDR2 FQNEAQ (reference sequence). V shed 4 bases and J shed 2 bases, with 12 bases lying between them. Here the CDR3 reads CASSSTERPYEQYF. The CDR3 DNA sequence: TGTGCCAGCAGCTCGACGGAAAGGCCCTACGAGCAGTACTTC.

This clonotype turned up a few times. This rearrangement joins TRBV5-1 to TRBJ2-7; the match to TRBD2 covers 8 bases. V lost 5 bases and J lost 1; bases outside the gene matches: 11. CDR1 and CDR2 (germline): SGHRS, YFSETQ. The CDR3 has 16 residues. The CDR3 nucleotides read TGCGCCAGCAGGCCCCTCAGCGGGGGCCCTTCCTACGAGCAGTACTTC. Translation gives CASRPLSGGPSYEQYF. The complete variable domain, with remaining parts taken from reference TRBV5-1 and TRBJ2-7, reads KAGVTQTPRYLIKTRGQQVTLSCSPISGHRSVSWYQQTPGQGLQFLFEYFSETQRNKGNFPGRFSGRQFSNSRSEMNVSTLELGDSALYLCASRPLSGGPSYEQYFGPGTRLTVT.

This clonotype was observed many times. V is TRBV20-1 and J is TRBJ2-3; D is unresolved. This CDR3 has 13 amino acids. Trimming cost V 5 bases and J 6 bases, with 15 bases left between them. Germline CDR1 and CDR2: DFQATT and SNEGSKA (reference sequence). The CDR3 region has the DNA TGCAGTGCTTTTTCCCCGGGTGGCGATACGCAGTATTTT. The encoded protein is CSAFSPGGDTQYF.

This clonotype showed up many times. This chain links TRBV20-1 with TRBJ2-3; unclear D gene. Germline V gives CDR1 DFQATT, CDR2 SNEGSKA (reference sequence). V gave up 7 bases and J gave up 6 bases, with 14 bases separating them. The CDR3 has 12 amino acids. The CDR3 sequence is CSELTLGDTQYF. CDR3 DNA: TGCAGTGAGCTCACCCTAGGGGATACGCAGTATTTT.

In its sample, this clonotype was seen many times. The chain carries TRBV29-1 and TRBJ2-2; D unclear. Per the germline V gene, CDR1 is SQVTM and CDR2 is ANQGSEA. The CDR3 is 11 residues long. Trimming stripped 2 bases from V and 8 bases from J, with 6 bases between. CDR3 amino acids: CSVERGGELFF. Written as DNA, the CDR3 is TGCAGCGTTGAAAGAGGAGGGGAGCTGTTTTTT.

The rearrangement joins TRBV7-2 to TRBJ2-2; the D gene could be TRBD1 or TRBD2 (6 bases each). Trimming took 8 bases from V and 6 from J, leaving 16 bases between them. CDR3 length: 14 residues. Germline V gene sequence: CDR1 SGHTA, CDR2 FQGNSA. CDR3 in amino acids: CASSLTGAAGELFF. Written as DNA, the CDR3 is TGTGCCAGCTCCCTTACGGGGGCAGCCGGGGAGCTGTTTTTT.

This clonotype showed up many times. The genes are TRBV20-1 and TRBJ2-1, with TRBD2 matching over 7 bases. The J segment lost 8 bases and the V segment lost 1 base, leaving 5 bases of the junction unmatched. Germline V lookup: CDR1 DFQATT, CDR2 SNEGSKA (reference sequence). The CDR3 sequence is 13 residues long. The CDR3 DNA reads as TGCAGTGCTAGAGTTGGCGGGAGCGATGAGCAGTTCTTC. This translates into CSARVGGSDEQFF.

This clonotype was recorded many times. The rearrangement joins TRBV6-5 to TRBJ2-2; a weak D match, TRBD1 (5 bases). Looked up from germline, CDR1 is MNHEY and CDR2 is SVGAGI. CDR3 length: 14 amino acids. V was trimmed by 6 bases and J by 1 base, leaving 9 bases between them. The CDR3 sequence: CASRQTGNTGELFF. CDR3 DNA: TGTGCCAGCAGGCAAACAGGGAACACCGGGGAGCTGTTTTTT.

The J gene is TRBJ1-5, the V gene TRBV5-6; 9 bases agree with TRBD1. The germline CDR1 and CDR2 sequences are SGHDT and YYEEEE. The CDR3 has 14 residues. Trimming took 4 bases from V and 10 from J; bases not matched to a gene: 9. The CDR3, as DNA: TGTGCCAGCAGCGTAGGGACAGGGCTCCCTCCCCAGCATTTT. It specifies CASSVGTGLPPQHF.

For this clonotype: This could be a read error, since a much larger clone is one nucleotide away. The chain is built from TRBV4-3 and TRBJ1-6; D gene uncertain. This CDR3 contains 14 residues. The germline V gene has CDR1 LGHNA and CDR2 YSLEER. The CDR3 is CAGSQGTYNSPLHF. The CDR3 DNA is TGCGCCGGCAGCCAAGGAACCTATAATTCACCCCTCCACTTT.

This clonotype was recorded many times. CDR3 sequence reads: CASSLLGQVRSDEQFF. The DNA of the CDR3 is TGCGCCAGCAGCTTGTTGGGACAGGTCCGATCGGATGAGCAGTTCTTC. The chain uses TRBV5-1 and TRBJ2-1; 8 bases are a match to TRBD1. Trimming removed 1 base from V and 8 bases from J; junction bases left unmatched: 11. This CDR3 contains 16 residues. Per germline, CDR1 SGHRS and CDR2 YFSETQ.

This clonotype was detected ten times or more. The V and J genes are TRBV6-5 and TRBJ1-1; TRBD1 is a possible D gene (6 bases). The V and J ends lost 0 bases and 6 bases respectively, with 8 bases between them. Germline values: CDR1 MNHEY, CDR2 SVGAGI. The CDR3 sequence is 13 residues long. CDR3 loop: CASSYSRTAEAFF. CDR3 in DNA: TGTGCCAGCAGTTACTCGAGGACAGCTGAAGCTTTCTTT.

This clonotype was detected a few times. This chain connects TRBV5-1 to TRBJ2-3; unclear D gene. Per germline, CDR1 SGHRS and CDR2 YFSETQ. The V gene lost 2 bases and the J gene lost 2 bases, with 12 bases spanning the gap. This CDR3 spans 15 amino acids. This chain's CDR3 is CASSFSGTYTDTQYF. The DNA for the CDR3 is TGCGCCAGCAGCTTCTCGGGCACATACACAGATACGCAGTATTTT.